These T cell receptor beta chains were read from a single sample in a study of shared clonotypes between healthy human individuals. The repertoire was sequenced with immunoSEQ multiplex PCR; TCRdb's copy has only in-frame clones and lacks some. The sample has approximately 700,000 clones, 55% to 85% seen once; the top ten hold around 1.8%. The sequenced material came from memory CD4+ T cells sorted from blood. The receptors originated from a woman aged 30 to 39 in good health. The CDR3 runs from the conserved cysteine through the conserved F or W. D genes are given only for firm matches. A row's size may be missing; if present it is once, few, many or a size class.

v_call	j_call	clone_size	d_call	cdr3_nt	cdr3_aa
TRBV15	TRBJ2-4	NA	TRBD2	TGTGCCACCAGCATCTGGGGACTAGCGGGAGGATTGGAGAACATTCAGTACTTC	CATSIWGLAGGLENIQYF
TRBV5-6	TRBJ1-1	NA	NA	TGTGCCAGCAGCTTGTTGGGGGGAGCGGTGGACATGAACACTGAAGCTTTCTTT	CASSLLGGAVDMNTEAFF
TRBV27	TRBJ2-7	NA	NA	TGTGCCAGCAGTTACCAGCGGTTCTCCTACGAGCAGTACTTC	CASSYQRFSYEQYF
TRBV19	TRBJ1-1	NA	NA	TGTGCCAGTAGCCCTAGGGGCAGGGTCAACACTGAAGCTTTCTTT	CASSPRGRVNTEAFF
TRBV4-1	TRBJ1-5	NA	NA	TGCGCCAGCAGCCAAGACAGGGTGAGAAATCAGCCCCAGCATTTT	CASSQDRVRNQPQHF
TRBV28	TRBJ2-5	NA	TRBD2	TGTGCCAGCATGCGGTGGCTAGCGGGACCCCAAGAGACCCAGTACTTC	CASMRWLAGPQETQYF
TRBV6-1	TRBJ2-1	NA	NA	TGTGCCAGCAGTGAATCTGGGCGGGATGAGCAGTTCTTC	CASSESGRDEQFF
TRBV5-1	TRBJ2-2	NA	TRBD2	TGCGCCAGCAGCCGGCGACTAGCGGGAAACACCGGGGAGCTGTTTTTT	CASSRRLAGNTGELFF
TRBV27	TRBJ2-5	NA	NA	TGTGCCAGCAGTTCCCAAAAAACGGCCGAGACCCAGTACTTC	CASSSQKTAETQYF
TRBV19	TRBJ2-2	NA	NA	TGTGCCAGTAGTATGAGGGGGAGCACCGGGGAGCTGTTTTTT	CASSMRGSTGELFF
TRBV7-6	TRBJ2-7	NA	NA	TGTGCCAGCAGCCGTGGGGCAGGGGCGAACTACGAGCAGTACTTC	CASSRGAGANYEQYF
TRBV29-1	TRBJ2-1	NA	NA	TGCAGCGTTGTGAGTGCGAGCTCCTACAATGAGCAGTTCTTC	CSVVSASSYNEQFF
TRBV5-4	TRBJ1-1	NA	NA	TGTGCCAGCAGCTTCTCTCTAGAGACTGAAGCTTTCTTT	CASSFSLETEAFF
TRBV6-5	TRBJ1-1	NA	TRBD1	TGTGCCAGCAGTTCGCCTGCCGGGACAGTGAACACTGAAGCTTTCTTT	CASSSPAGTVNTEAFF
TRBV28	TRBJ2-7	NA	TRBD2	TGTGCCAGCAGTTTTATCCCCCTAGCGGGGGCCTACGAGCAGTACTTC	CASSFIPLAGAYEQYF
TRBV27	TRBJ2-2	NA	NA	TGTGCCAGCAGTCCCAGACAAAACGGGGAGCTGTTTTTT	CASSPRQNGELFF
TRBV7-3	TRBJ2-1	NA	TRBD2	TGTGCCAGCAGCTTGGGGGGGACTAGCGGCTACAATGAGCAGTTCTTC	CASSLGGTSGYNEQFF
TRBV28	TRBJ2-1	NA	TRBD2	TGTGCCAGCAGTTTCCTACTAGCGGGCCATCTCAATGAGCAGTTCTTC	CASSFLLAGHLNEQFF
TRBV7-6	TRBJ1-2	NA	TRBD1	TGTGCCAGCAGCCCATCCGGGACAGGGGGCGAATTTGGCTACACCTTC	CASSPSGTGGEFGYTF
TRBV7-6	TRBJ2-1	NA	NA	TGTGCCAGCAGCTTAGTAAGGGGCCCCACCACAAACAATGAGCAGTTCTTC	CASSLVRGPTTNNEQFF
TRBV11-3	TRBJ2-3	NA	NA	TGTGCCAGCAGCTTTGGCACAGATACGCAGTATTTT	CASSFGTDTQYF
TRBV28	TRBJ2-7	NA	TRBD1	TGTGCCAGCACTCAGGGGGCCCCCTTGAACGAGCAGTACTTC	CASTQGAPLNEQYF
TRBV27	TRBJ1-5	few	NA	TGTGCCAGCAGGACAGGCAATCAGCCCCAGCATTTT	CASRTGNQPQHF
TRBV2	TRBJ2-7	once	NA	TGTGCCAGCAGTGAAGCTCGTTGGGGGGAGCAGTACTTC	CASSEARWGEQYF
TRBV2	TRBJ2-7	NA	NA	TGTGCCAGCAATTTGGGCACGACGGACAGCGAGCAGTACTTC	CASNLGTTDSEQYF
TRBV28	TRBJ2-2	NA	NA	TGTGCCAGCAGTGAGGGCGCGAACACCGGGGAGCTGTTTTTT	CASSEGANTGELFF
TRBV30	TRBJ2-1	NA	TRBD2	TGTGCCTGGAAGATGGTTACGGGGGGTACCTACAATGAGCAGTTCTTC	CAWKMVTGGTYNEQFF
TRBV9	TRBJ2-1	few	NA	TGTGCCAGCAGCGTAGTGGGGGCCGAGCAGTTCTTC	CASSVVGAEQFF
TRBV29-1	TRBJ1-1	NA	TRBD1	TGCAGCGTTGACGGACAGGGGATGACTTTCTTT	CSVDGQGMTFF
TRBV28	TRBJ1-5	NA	TRBD1	TGTGCCGGGGGGACAGGGGGCCGGCCCCAGCATTTT	CAGGTGGRPQHF
TRBV29-1	TRBJ2-7	few	TRBD2	TGCAGCGTGCAAACGGGTACTAGCGGGTACGAGCAGTACTTC	CSVQTGTSGYEQYF
TRBV19	TRBJ1-1	few	NA	TGTGCCAGTAGTATAGTCTGGAACACTGAAGCTTTCTTT	CASSIVWNTEAFF
TRBV27	TRBJ1-5	NA	TRBD1	TGTGCCAGCAGCCGTACACAGGGGAATCAGCCCCAGCATTTT	CASSRTQGNQPQHF
TRBV23-1	TRBJ2-7	NA	TRBD1	TGCGCCAGCAGTCAATCGAAGGACAGGGGGCGACGACTTTCCTACGAGCAGTACTTC	CASSQSKDRGRRLSYEQYF
TRBV29-1	TRBJ1-1	NA	TRBD1	TGCAGCGTTGGGGGCCAAAACAGGGGGCTAAACACTGAAGCTTTCTTT	CSVGGQNRGLNTEAFF
TRBV10-2	TRBJ1-1	NA	TRBD1	TGCGCCAGCATGCAGGGGGCAGGGGCTTTCTTT	CASMQGAGAFF
TRBV28	TRBJ1-1	few	NA	TGTGCCAGCGGGGGGGAGGTTGGCGCTGAAGCTTTCTTT	CASGGEVGAEAFF
TRBV18	TRBJ1-1	NA	NA	TGTGCCAGCTCACCCTCATTGACGGCGAACACTGAAGCTTTCTTT	CASSPSLTANTEAFF
TRBV2	TRBJ2-2	NA	TRBD2	TGTGCCAGCAGTATGGGGACTACAGACACCGGGGAGCTGTTTTTT	CASSMGTTDTGELFF
TRBV28	TRBJ2-1	few	TRBD2	TGTGCCAGCAGTTCTACCACCGGGGGACTAGCGGGAGTAAGGGGTGAGCAGTTCTTC	CASSSTTGGLAGVRGEQFF
TRBV29-1	TRBJ2-3	NA	NA	TGCAGCGTTGAGGGCAGTCGAGGCACAGATACGCAGTATTTT	CSVEGSRGTDTQYF
TRBV5-5	TRBJ1-5	once	NA	TGTGCCAGCAGCACTTATCCTCGACAAGATAGCAATCAGCCCCAGCATTTT	CASSTYPRQDSNQPQHF
TRBV6-5	TRBJ2-2	NA	NA	TGTGCCAGCAGGGAGGGAGGTTCTACCGGGGAGCTGTTTTTT	CASREGGSTGELFF
TRBV27	TRBJ2-1	NA	TRBD2	TGTGCCAGCAGTCGCACACTAGCGGGAGGGCAGTTCTTC	CASSRTLAGGQFF
TRBV7-3	TRBJ2-6	NA	NA	TGTGCCAGCAGCTTTGGACCGCTACTGGGCTCTGGGGCCAACGTCCTGACTTTC	CASSFGPLLGSGANVLTF
TRBV5-4	TRBJ1-1	NA	NA	TGTGCCAGCAGCTTGAGAATGAACACTGAAGCTTTCTTT	CASSLRMNTEAFF
TRBV7-9	TRBJ1-1	NA	NA	TGTGCCAGCAGCCCCCGAGTACTGAACACTGAAGCTTTCTTT	CASSPRVLNTEAFF
TRBV5-4	TRBJ1-2	NA	NA	TGTGCCAGCAGCGGGGGTCTGGGCCGCGGATATGGCTACACCTTC	CASSGGLGRGYGYTF